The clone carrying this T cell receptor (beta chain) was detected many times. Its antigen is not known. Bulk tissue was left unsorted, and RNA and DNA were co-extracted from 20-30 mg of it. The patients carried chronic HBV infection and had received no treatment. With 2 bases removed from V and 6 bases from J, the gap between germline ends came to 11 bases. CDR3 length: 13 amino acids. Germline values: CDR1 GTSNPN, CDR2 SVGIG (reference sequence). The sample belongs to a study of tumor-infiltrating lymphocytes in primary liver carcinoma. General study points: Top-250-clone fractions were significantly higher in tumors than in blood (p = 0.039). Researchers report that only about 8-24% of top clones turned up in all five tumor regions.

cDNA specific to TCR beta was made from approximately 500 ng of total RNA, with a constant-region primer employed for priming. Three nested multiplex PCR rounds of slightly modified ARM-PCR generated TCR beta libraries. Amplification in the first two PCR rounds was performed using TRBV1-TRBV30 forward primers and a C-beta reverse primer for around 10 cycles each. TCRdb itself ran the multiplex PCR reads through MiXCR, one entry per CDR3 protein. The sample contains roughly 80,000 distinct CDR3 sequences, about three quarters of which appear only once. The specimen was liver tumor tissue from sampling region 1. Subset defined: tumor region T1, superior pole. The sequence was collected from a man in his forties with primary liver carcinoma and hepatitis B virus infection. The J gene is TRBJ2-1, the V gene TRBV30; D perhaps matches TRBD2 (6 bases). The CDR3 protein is CAWSRAGPNEQFF. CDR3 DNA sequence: TGTGCCTGGAGTCGAGCGGGCCCCAATGAGCAGTTCTTC.